This T cell receptor (beta chain) was retrieved from a study of regulatory T cells. Overall study findings and caveats: Patient CD8+ T cells trended nonsignificantly toward lower Shannon entropy than control CD8+ cells.

The PCR used 52 TRBV and 13 TRBJ primers. The table came from immunoSEQ multiplex PCR; TCRdb's copy has only in-frame clones and leaves some out. The sample yields over 20,000 clones, 93% seen once. The germline V gene encodes CDR1 SEHNR and CDR2 FQNEAQ (reference sequence). With V trimmed by 5 bases and J by 0 bases, 5 bases remained unmatched. The CDR3 runs to 16 residues. To note about this clone: What it recognizes is unknown.

The chain uses TRBV7-9 and TRBJ2-3, with 10 bases that match TRBD2. The material sequenced was CD8+ T cells sorted from blood. The sequence came from a child under 10 years old with CD3G deficiency. This CDR3 is CASSPTSGTSTDTQYF. In nucleotides, the CDR3 is TGTGCCAGCAGCCCCACTAGCGGGACCAGCACAGATACGCAGTATTTT.